Shown below are 19 T cell receptor beta chains from a single sample sequenced in a study of neoadjuvant anti-PD-1 for oral cavity cancer. Assay: immunoSEQ multiplex PCR; the TCRdb copy retains only in-frame clones and omits some. The top ten clones hold 2.9% of a sample with about 8,400 clones, 70% of them seen once. Stated time point: after neoadjuvant nivolumab, at surgical resection. The source was PBMCs, collected after nivolumab (anti-PD-1) treatment. The receptors here all came from a person aged 35-79 years with oral cavity squamous cell carcinoma.

The chain couples TRBV19 to TRBJ1-1, with D possibly TRBD1 on 5 matching bases. CDR3 length equals 16 residues. Trimming removed 6 bases from V and 4 bases from J, with 21 bases in between. Germline loops: CDR1 LNHDA, CDR2 SQIVND (reference sequence). CDR3 in amino acids: CASRATGEKRGTEAFF. The CDR3 DNA follows: TGTGCCAGTAGAGCGACCGGGGAAAAAAGGGGCACTGAAGCTTTCTTT.

The V gene is TRBV7-9, the J gene TRBJ2-7, with TRBD1 identical over 10 bases. With 5 bases clipped from V and 1 base from J, the junction kept 11 bases outside the gene matches. CDR1 is SEHNR, CDR2 FQNEAQ, per germline (reference sequence). The CDR3 spans 17 residues. The CDR3: CASSPRTGGRRSYEQYF. The CDR3, as DNA: TGTGCCAGCAGCCCACGGACAGGGGGAAGGAGATCCTACGAGCAGTACTTC.

The CDR3 sequence is CATRQGGPGELFF. The CDR3, as DNA: TGTGCCACCAGGCAGGGGGGGCCCGGGGAGCTGTTTTTT. The chain combines TRBV15 with TRBJ2-2; D is tentatively TRBD1 or TRBD2 (7 bases each). The CDR3 contains 13 residues. In germline, CDR1 is LNHNV, CDR2 YYDKDF (reference sequence). V was trimmed by 6 bases and J by 6 bases, leaving 11 bases between them.

The chain carries TRBV10-3 and TRBJ2-5, with 10 positions matching TRBD1. Germline trimming cut 6 bases from V and 4 bases from J; bases unmatched to any gene: 8. This CDR3 has 15 residues. Per germline, CDR1 ENHRY and CDR2 SYGVKD. The CDR3: CAISQAGQGRETQYF. CDR3 coding DNA: TGTGCCATCAGCCAGGCGGGACAGGGGAGAGAGACCCAGTACTTC.

This chain uses TRBV7-8 with TRBJ2-3; no clear D gene. Germline loops: CDR1 SGHVS, CDR2 FQNEAQ. Deletions cut 7 bases from V and 5 bases from J, with 7 bases between. The CDR3 has 11 residues. The CDR3 region is CASTTQDTQYF. CDR3 in DNA: TGTGCCAGCACGACCCAAGATACGCAGTATTTT. The entire variable domain, with the rest obtained from reference TRBV7-8 and TRBJ2-3, is as follows: GAGVSQSPRYKVAKRGQDVALRCDPISGHVSLFWYQQALGQGPEFLTYFQNEAQLDKSGLPSDRFFAERPEGSVSTLKIQRTQQEDSAVYLCASTTQDTQYFGPGTRLTVL.

V and J are TRBV10-3 and TRBJ2-1; 9 nucleotides line up with TRBD2. The CDR3 consists of 16 residues. V gave up 3 bases and J gave up 0 bases; unmatched junction bases: 3. Germline V gene sequence: CDR1 ENHRY, CDR2 SYGVKD. The CDR3 nucleotides read TGTGCCATCAGTGAATTTAGCGGGAGCTCCTACAATGAGCAGTTCTTC. This translates into CAISEFSGSSYNEQFF.

This chain joins TRBV6-4 and TRBJ2-3; 11 bases map to TRBD2. J lost 5 bases, V lost 5 bases, and 3 bases had no gene match. The length of the CDR3 is 14 residues. Germline CDR1 reads MRHNA; CDR2 reads SNTAGT. This CDR3 is CASSNSGGEDTQYF. The CDR3 nucleotides are TGTGCCAGCAGTAATAGCGGGGGGGAAGATACGCAGTATTTT.

The chain couples TRBV29-1 to TRBJ2-5; D perhaps matches TRBD1 (5 bases). The CDR3 sequence is 13 residues long. Trimming removed 6 bases at V and 4 bases at J, with 15 bases between. Germline assignment: CDR1 SQVTM and CDR2 ANQGSEA. The CDR3, as DNA: TGCAGCGTCGTATGGACAACTGGAGAGACCCAGTACTTC. It yields the protein CSVVWTTGETQYF.

The sample holds a few counts of this clone. CDR3 bases: TGTGCCAGCAGAGCAGGACAGGGGCAACCCCAGCATTTT. This encodes CASRAGQGQPQHF. The chain links TRBV6-5 to TRBJ1-5; 9 nucleotides align to TRBD1. Trimming took 6 bases from V and 10 from J; bases not matched to a gene: 7. Germline V gene sequence: CDR1 MNHEY, CDR2 SVGAGI. The CDR3 loop spans 13 amino acids.

This clone was observed a few times. This sequence joins TRBV18 and TRBJ1-3; perhaps TRBD1 as D (5 bases). The CDR3 has 17 residues. Germline V gene sequence: CDR1 KGHSH, CDR2 LQKENI. Trimming cost V 3 bases and J 0 bases, with 15 bases left between them. The CDR3 DNA follows: TGTGCCAGCTCACCCTTCGACAGCCCCAGCTCTGGAAACACCATATATTTT. Amino acid sequence: CASSPFDSPSSGNTIYF.

In its sample, this clone was seen a few times. This chain links TRBV5-1 with TRBJ2-3, with 7 bases matching TRBD1. From germline, CDR1 is SGHRS and CDR2 YFSETQ. This CDR3 is 13 amino acids long. Trimming removed 7 bases from V and 2 bases from J; junction bases left unmatched: 4. For the CDR3, the DNA is TGCGCCAGCCACACAGGGGACACAGATACGCAGTATTTT. Protein product: CASHTGDTDTQYF.

The gene calls are TRBV29-1 and TRBJ1-1, with 9 bases that match TRBD1. The V gene's germline CDR1 is SQVTM and CDR2 ANQGSEA. The CDR3 is 14 residues long. V was pared by 1 base and J by 5 bases, with 5 bases of the junction left unmatched. The chain's CDR3 is CSVEGDREITEAFF. As DNA, the CDR3 is TGCAGCGTTGAAGGGGACAGGGAGATAACTGAAGCTTTCTTT.

This clone came up once. The rearrangement joins TRBV19 to TRBJ1-6; 10 bases are shared with TRBD1. CDR1 is LNHDA and CDR2 is SQIVND in the germline V gene (reference sequence). V was clipped by 3 bases and J by 7 bases; unmatched bases: 9. CDR3 length: 17 amino acids. CDR3 sequence: CASSIQLTGGSNSPLHF. The CDR3, as DNA: TGTGCCAGTAGTATCCAATTGACAGGGGGCAGCAATTCACCCCTCCACTTT.

The chain is built from TRBV18 and TRBJ2-6; D is unclear. In germline, CDR1 is KGHSH, CDR2 LQKENI. The CDR3 runs 17 residues. V shed 5 bases and J shed 0 bases, with 14 bases lying between them. In DNA form, the CDR3 reads TGTGCCAGCTCAACGACAAGGACCCCCTCTGGGGCCAACGTCCTGACTTTC. It encodes CASSTTRTPSGANVLTF.

This clone has just one count. The V gene is TRBV27, the J gene TRBJ2-3; D remains unclear. Germline V gene lookup returns CDR1 MNHEY and CDR2 SMNVEV (reference sequence). The CDR3 is made up of 13 amino acids. V was shortened by 3 bases and J by 2 bases, with 6 bases between the two germline ends. CDR3 sequence (DNA): TGTGCCAGCAGTTTCATGCTCACAGATACGCAGTATTTT. Amino acids: CASSFMLTDTQYF.

This clone came up a few times. V and J are TRBV19 and TRBJ1-5, with a weak D call TRBD1 (5 bases). V lost 7 bases and J 4 bases, leaving 11 bases between the germline ends. CDR1 is LNHDA, CDR2 SQIVND, per germline (reference sequence). This CDR3 comprises 13 residues. The CDR3 spells CASTYGGNQPQHF. Written as DNA, the CDR3 is TGTGCCAGTACCTATGGGGGAAATCAGCCCCAGCATTTT.

The V gene is TRBV6-5, the J gene TRBJ1-3; D gene uncertain. Germline CDR1 reads MNHEY; CDR2 reads SVGAGI. Trimming took 2 bases from V and 3 from J, leaving 11 bases between them. This CDR3 comprises 15 residues. CDR3 amino acids: CASSYDGRVGNTIYF. In nucleotides, the CDR3 is TGTGCCAGCAGTTACGACGGTCGGGTTGGAAACACCATATATTTT.

The chain carries TRBV11-2 and TRBJ2-7, with no clear D. Between the trimmed V and J ends, which lost 4 bases and 3 bases, there was a span of 7 bases. CDR3 length equals 12 residues. Germline V CDR1 and CDR2: SGHAT, FQNNGV. The CDR3 coding sequence is TGTGCCAGCAGCTCTAACCTCTACGAGCAGTACTTC. It is translated as CASSSNLYEQYF.

The chain recombines TRBV6-4 with TRBJ2-2, with 10 bases that match TRBD2. Germline loops: CDR1 MRHNA, CDR2 SNTAGT. Trimming took 5 bases from V and 5 from J; bases not matched to a gene: 5. CDR3 length equals 15 residues. CDR3 sequence reads: CASSPLAGATGELFF. Here the CDR3 DNA reads TGTGCCAGCAGTCCCCTAGCGGGGGCTACCGGGGAGCTGTTTTTT.